The entry below describes one TCR beta chain. Its antigen is currently unknown. The assay was immunoSEQ multiplex PCR, and TCRdb's table has in-frame clones only and misses some. The data hold 100,000 to 150,000 clones, with 84% observed a single time. This specimen comes from a study of T cell responses to AZD1222 COVID-19 vaccine. Study-wide findings and caveats: Distributed over spike, vaccine-associated CD4 TCRs predominated at 160-218 and 743-854. Without day 14 samples, only post-peak T cell repertoires were studied.

The CDR3 totals 15 residues. Germline CDR1 and CDR2: MDHEN and SYDVKM. Between the trimmed V and J ends, which lost 3 bases and 2 bases, there was a span of 13 bases. V gene TRBV28 combines with J gene TRBJ1-2, with a possible D match to TRBD1 (6 bases). This clonotype was obtained from an adult who received the AZD1222 COVID-19 vaccine. This specimen was peripheral blood, taken 28 days after the second AZD1222 dose. CDR3 nucleotides: TGTGCCAGCAGTTTGGCGACAGGACCGAACTATGGCTACACCTTC. It yields the protein CASSLATGPNYGYTF.